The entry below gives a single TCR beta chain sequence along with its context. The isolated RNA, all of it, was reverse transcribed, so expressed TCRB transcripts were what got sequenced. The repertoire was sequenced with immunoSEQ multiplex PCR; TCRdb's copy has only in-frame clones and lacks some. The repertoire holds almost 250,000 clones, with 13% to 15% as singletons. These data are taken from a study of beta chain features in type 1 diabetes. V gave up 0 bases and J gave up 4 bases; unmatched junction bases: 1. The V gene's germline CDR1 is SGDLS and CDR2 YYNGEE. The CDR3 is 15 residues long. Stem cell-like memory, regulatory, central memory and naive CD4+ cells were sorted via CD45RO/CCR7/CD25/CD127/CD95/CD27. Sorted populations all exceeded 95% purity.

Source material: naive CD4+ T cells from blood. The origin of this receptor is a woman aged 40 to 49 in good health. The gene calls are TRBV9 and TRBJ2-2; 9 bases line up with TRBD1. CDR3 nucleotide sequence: TGTGCCAGCAGCGTAGTGGGACAGGGCACCGGGGAGCTGTTTTTT. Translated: CASSVVGQGTGELFF.